The 14 T cell receptor beta chains below all came from one sample that was sequenced in a study of T cells in tuberculosis. Repertoires were generated with immunoSEQ multiplex PCR, while TCRdb's copy carries only in-frame clones and drops some. The sample holds approximately 28,000 clones; 93% are singletons and the top ten take around 4.9%. Specimen: PBMCs. The receptor source for this set is a donor between 5 and 29 years old with latent tuberculosis or without tuberculosis infection.

V gene TRBV19 combines with J gene TRBJ1-5; 10 nucleotides agree with TRBD1. Losses at the gene ends were 6 bases for V and 0 bases for J; bases not matched to a gene: 5. The CDR3 loop spans 16 amino acids. The germline V gene has CDR1 LNHDA and CDR2 SQIVND (reference sequence). The CDR3 nucleotides read TGTGCCAGTAGAGGACAGGGGGGAGGTAGCAATCAGCCCCAGCATTTT. This sequence encodes CASRGQGGGSNQPQHF.

The J gene is TRBJ1-5, the V gene TRBV10-3, with D hard to call. CDR3 size: 14 residues. V lost 4 bases and J lost 0, with 7 bases in between. Germline assignment: CDR1 ENHRY and CDR2 SYGVKD. The CDR3, as DNA: TGTGCCATCAGTGGAGGGTCTAGCAATCAGCCCCAGCATTTT. Translation: CAISGGSSNQPQHF.

The gene calls are TRBV23-1 and TRBJ1-2, with unresolved D. TRBV23-1 qualifies as an ORF whose function is uncertain. Deletions cut 6 bases from V and 5 bases from J, with 16 bases between. CDR3 size: 14 residues. The CDR3 loop is CASSPQQRFYGYTF. CDR3 DNA: TGCGCCAGCAGCCCCCAACAGAGATTTTATGGCTACACCTTC.

This sequence joins TRBV28 and TRBJ1-2, with D maybe TRBD1 (6 bases). Trimming left V 6 bases short and J 0 bases short, with 17 bases between. The germline V gene has CDR1 MDHEN and CDR2 SYDVKM. This CDR3 comprises 16 residues. In DNA form, the CDR3 reads TGTGCCAGCAGCACAAACGGGGGGGCCTCTAACTATGGCTACACCTTC. Translating gives CASSTNGGASNYGYTF.

This clone has more than one count but fewer than ten. The chain uses TRBV6-1 and TRBJ1-5; D possibly corresponds to TRBD1 (5 bases). CDR1 and CDR2 (germline): MNHNS, SASEGT. V was clipped by 6 bases and J by 4 bases, with 7 bases between them. The CDR3 is 12 amino acids. The CDR3 bases are TGTGCCAGCAGGACAGTTAATCAGCCCCAGCATTTT. Its protein product is CASRTVNQPQHF.

This chain joins TRBV4-1 and TRBJ2-7; D remains ambiguous. V gave up 0 bases and J gave up 2 bases, with 8 bases separating them. The CDR3 totals 14 residues. CDR1 and CDR2 (germline): MGHRA, YSYEKL. CDR3 nucleotide sequence: TGCGCCAGCAGCCAAGAACAGATTACCTACGAGCAGTACTTC. Translating gives CASSQEQITYEQYF.

The chain has TRBV30 and TRBJ1-1; 7 bases agree with TRBD1. Trimming took 3 bases from V and 1 from J; bases not matched to a gene: 5. The germline CDR1 and CDR2 sequences are GTSNPN and SVGIG (reference sequence). This CDR3 contains 14 residues. The DNA for the CDR3 is TGTGCCTGGAGGATACGGGACAGGAACACTGAAGCTTTCTTT. This encodes CAWRIRDRNTEAFF. The full variable domain, with the rest looked up from reference TRBV30 and TRBJ1-1, is SQTIHQWPATLVQPVGSPLSLECTVEGTSNPNLYWYRQAAGRGLQLLFYSVGIGQISSEVPQNLSASRPQDRQFILSSKKLLLSDSGFYLCAWRIRDRNTEAFFGQGTRLTVV.

This chain connects TRBV5-1 to TRBJ2-2, with 7 nucleotides matching TRBD1. The CDR3 loop spans 14 amino acids. CDR1 and CDR2 from the germline V gene are SGHRS and YFSETQ. J gave up 4 bases and V 4 bases, and 4 bases lay outside the gene matches. Written as DNA, the CDR3 is TGCGCCAGCAGCGTTACAGGGGCCACCGGGGAGCTGTTTTTT. This codes for CASSVTGATGELFF.

This sequence joins TRBV19 and TRBJ2-3; TRBD2 agrees at 13 bases. This CDR3 contains 19 residues. Germline assignment: CDR1 LNHDA and CDR2 SQIVND (reference sequence). V gave up 4 bases and J gave up 3 bases; unmatched junction bases: 13. DNA of the CDR3: TGTGCCAGTAGTAGAAACGGACTAGCGGGAGAAAGGTGGACAGATACGCAGTATTTT. Translating it yields CASSRNGLAGERWTDTQYF. The variable domain in full, with the rest retrieved from reference TRBV19 and TRBJ2-3, is DGGITQSPKYLFRKEGQNVTLSCEQNLNHDAMYWYRQDPGQGLRLIYYSQIVNDFQKGDIAEGYSVSREKKESFPLTVTSAQKNPTAFYLCASSRNGLAGERWTDTQYFGPGTRLTVL.

The rearrangement links TRBV9 to TRBJ2-3; 16 bases are a match to TRBD2. Germline V lookup: CDR1 SGDLS, CDR2 YYNGEE. The junction had 5 bases not matched to a gene; V was cut back by 4 bases and J by 6 bases. The CDR3 has 16 amino acids. CDR3 DNA sequence: TGTGCCAGCAGCTTCGGGACTAGCGGGGGGGTTGATACGCAGTATTTT. Its translation is CASSFGTSGGVDTQYF.

The gene calls are TRBV9 and TRBJ2-2; 7 bases map to TRBD2. Looked up from germline, CDR1 is SGDLS and CDR2 is YYNGEE. The CDR3 extends over 17 amino acids. The V gene end was trimmed by 4 bases and the J gene end by 4 bases; junction bases not matched to a gene: 13. CDR3 region: CASSPPRGGGGTGELFF. CDR3 sequence (DNA): TGTGCCAGCAGCCCCCCAAGAGGCGGGGGAGGCACCGGGGAGCTGTTTTTT. Based on the CDR3 plus reference TRBV9 and TRBJ2-2, the full variable domain is DSGVTQTPKHLITATGQRVTLRCSPRSGDLSVYWYQQSLDQGLQFLIQYYNGEERAKGNILERFSAQQFPDLHSELNLSSLELGDSALYFCASSPPRGGGGTGELFFGEGSRLTVL.

The rearrangement joins TRBV4-3 to TRBJ2-4; 8 nucleotides align to TRBD1. Germline CDR1 reads LGHNA; CDR2 reads YSLEER. The CDR3 sequence is 16 residues long. The V segment lost 1 base and the J segment 8 bases; nucleotides outside the gene matches: 10. The CDR3 reads CASSQGTGGRMDIQYF. The CDR3 nucleotides read TGCGCCAGCAGCCAAGGAACAGGGGGGAGAATGGACATTCAGTACTTC.

The rearrangement joins TRBV6-5 to TRBJ2-7; 9 nucleotides line up with TRBD1. There are 12 residues in the CDR3. V shed 6 bases, J shed 6 bases, and the junction held 3 bases outside the gene matches. Germline CDR1 is MNHEY and CDR2 is SVGAGI. CDR3 region: CASSRDRVEQYF. As DNA, the CDR3 is TGTGCCAGCAGCCGGGACAGGGTCGAGCAGTACTTC.

The chain joins TRBV7-9 to TRBJ1-1; D might be TRBD1 (6 bases). V lost 3 bases to trimming and J lost 1 base, with 6 bases between them. The CDR3 has 13 residues. Germline V CDR1 and CDR2: SEHNR, FQNEAQ (reference sequence). CDR3 protein: CASSLDRNTEAFF. The DNA of the CDR3 is TGTGCCAGCAGCTTGGACAGGAACACTGAAGCTTTCTTT.